A selection of T cell receptor beta chains follows, all from one sample in a study of PD-1 blockade in mismatch repair-deficient tumors. Repertoires were generated with immunoSEQ multiplex PCR, while TCRdb's copy carries only in-frame clones and drops some. The sample consists of about 40,000 clones, 85% of them appearing once. Material: peripheral blood, obtained roughly 75 weeks after starting pembrolizumab. Source of these receptors: an adult with mismatch repair-deficient cancer. CDR3s include the opening cysteine and the closing phenylalanine or tryptophan. Fields, in order: V gene, clone size, D gene, J gene, CDR3 protein, CDR3 DNA. The D gene is left open where the match is weak. The listing skips clone size in some rows; elsewhere it reads once, few, many or a size class.

TRBV18,-,-,TRBJ1-2,CASSPNPRNFPMGYTF,TGTGCCAGCTCACCGAACCCCCGGAACTTCCCAATGGGCTACACCTTC
TRBV9,-,-,TRBJ2-7,CASSEGYEQYF,TGTGCCAGCAGCGAGGGCTACGAGCAGTACTTC
TRBV11-3,-,TRBD1,TRBJ2-1,CASSVDRGGGEQFF,TGTGCCAGCAGCGTAGACAGGGGGGGCGGTGAGCAGTTCTTC
TRBV7-7,-,-,TRBJ2-5,CASSSGVGETQYF,TGTGCTAGCAGCTCAGGGGTGGGAGAGACCCAGTACTTC
TRBV5-6,few,-,TRBJ2-3,CASSSSSGTQYF,TGTGCCAGCAGCTCTTCTTCGGGTACGCAGTATTTT
TRBV9,-,-,TRBJ2-2,CASSLGFPGELFF,TGTGCCAGCAGCCTGGGCTTCCCCGGGGAGCTGTTTTTT
TRBV30,-,TRBD2,TRBJ2-3,CAWSPASGRADTQYF,TGTGCCTGGAGTCCGGCTAGCGGGAGGGCAGATACGCAGTATTTT
TRBV5-1,-,-,TRBJ2-1,CASSTEDNEQFF,TGCGCCAGCAGCACGGAAGACAATGAGCAGTTCTTC
TRBV6-6,-,TRBD1,TRBJ1-2,CASSGTRQGNGYTF,TGTGCCAGCAGTGGGACCCGACAGGGGAATGGCTACACCTTC
TRBV2,-,TRBD1,TRBJ2-3,CATNEDRAQITQYF,TGTGCCACCAACGAGGACAGGGCGCAAATTACGCAGTATTTT